Shown below are 19 T cell receptor beta chains from a single sample sequenced in a study of T cells after yellow fever vaccination. From the 5' RACE reads, TCRdb called clonotypes with MiXCR, one entry per CDR3 protein. The table records 450,000 to 650,000 distinct CDR3 sequences, roughly 14% of them present only once. The specimen was PBMCs, collected on the day of the yellow fever booster vaccination. These receptors were obtained from a man aged 30 to 39 who received the YFV17D yellow fever vaccine.

In this sample, this clonotype turned up a few times. The chain combines TRBV3-1 with TRBJ2-7; weak D call: TRBD2 (6 bases). CDR1 and CDR2 from the germline V gene are LGHDT and YNNKEL (reference sequence). The CDR3 loop spans 11 amino acids. The V gene lost 6 bases and the J gene lost 9 bases, with 12 bases spanning the gap. CDR3 coding DNA: TGTGCCAGCAGACAGGAGGGGCTGCAGTACTTC. Its protein product is CASRQEGLQYF.

This clonotype showed up many times. The V gene is TRBV14, the J gene TRBJ2-1; D may be TRBD2 (5 bases). The germline V and J ends were trimmed by 0 bases and 5 bases, with 8 bases remaining between them. Germline loops: CDR1 SGHDN, CDR2 FVKESK. The CDR3 spans 14 residues. For the CDR3, the DNA is TGTGCCAGCAGCCAAGATCCCGGGAACAATGAGCAGTTCTTC. Translation gives CASSQDPGNNEQFF.

Of note for this clonotype: Its ends do not fully match the called genes, so a read error is possible. The V and J genes are TRBV2 and TRBJ1-2, with a possible D match to TRBD1 (5 bases). Germline assignment: CDR1 SNHLY and CDR2 FYNNEI. This CDR3 has 11 amino acids. The DNA of the CDR3 is TGTGCCAGCAGCTCGGGGCCCCGGGACTACTTC. Its protein is CASSSGPRDYF.

This clonotype has only a few counts. The chain links TRBV2 to TRBJ2-1; 7 nucleotides agree with TRBD1. The CDR3 is made up of 14 amino acids. Unmatched junction bases numbered 5, after V lost 5 bases and J lost 4 bases. CDR1 and CDR2 (germline): SNHLY, FYNNEI. The CDR3 DNA reads as TGTGCCAGCAGTTGGGACAGTCAATACAATGAGCAGTTCTTC. Its protein product is CASSWDSQYNEQFF. Full variable domain (outside the CDR3, taken from reference TRBV2 and TRBJ2-1): EPEVTQTPSHQVTQMGQEVILRCVPISNHLYFYWYRQILGQKVEFLVSFYNNEISEKSEIFDDQFSVERPDGSNFTLKIRSTKLEDSAMYFCASSWDSQYNEQFFGPGTRLTVL.

The chain has TRBV12-3 or TRBV12-4 and TRBJ2-1, with 7 bases that match TRBD1. The V gene end was trimmed by 4 bases and the J gene end by 5 bases; junction bases not matched to a gene: 5. CDR3 length: 14 amino acids. The CDR3 region is CASSSDRADNEQFF. The CDR3 DNA is TGTGCCAGCAGTTCCGACAGGGCGGACAATGAGCAGTTCTTC.

This chain joins TRBV5-6 and TRBJ2-3; 8 nucleotides line up with TRBD2. Germline V CDR1 and CDR2: SGHDT, YYEEEE. This CDR3 has 17 residues. Trimming removed 2 bases from V and 2 bases from J; junction bases left unmatched: 10. The CDR3 region is CASSFAGLAGNTDTQYF. Here the CDR3 DNA reads TGTGCCAGCAGCTTCGCCGGACTAGCAGGAAACACAGATACGCAGTATTTT.

The sample holds many counts of this clonotype. The rearrangement uses TRBV12-3 or TRBV12-4 and TRBJ1-3; D not certain. The CDR3 has 15 amino acids. Trimming removed 4 bases at V and 2 bases at J, with 12 bases between. The CDR3 DNA reads TGTGCCAGCAGTTCCCACGGAGGGACTGGAAACACCATATATTTT. Translated: CASSSHGGTGNTIYF.

This clonotype was seen at least ten times. This chain links TRBV7-9 with TRBJ1-2, with 9 positions matching TRBD1. Germline CDR1 SEHNR, CDR2 FQNEAQ (reference sequence). This CDR3 is built from 13 residues. Trimming cost V 5 bases and J 5 bases; bases outside gene matches: 3. The CDR3 sequence: CASSAGTGYGYTF. In nucleotides, the CDR3 is TGTGCCAGCAGCGCTGGGACAGGGTATGGCTACACCTTC.

A few counts support this clonotype. This chain joins TRBV10-2 and TRBJ2-3; D unclear. Germline V gene sequence: CDR1 WSHSY, CDR2 SAAADI. CDR3 size: 16 residues. With 10 bases removed from V and 4 bases from J, the gap between germline ends came to 24 bases. The chain's CDR3 is CATESAWSGQADTQYF. The DNA for the CDR3 is TGCGCCACCGAGTCGGCTTGGTCAGGTCAAGCAGATACGCAGTATTTT.

This chain joins TRBV19 and TRBJ1-5, with D uncertain. Looked up from germline, CDR1 is LNHDA and CDR2 is SQIVND (reference sequence). The CDR3 sequence is 14 residues long. The germline V and J ends were trimmed by 7 bases and 4 bases, with 14 bases remaining between them. CDR3 amino acids: CASKFRERNQPQHF. The CDR3 region has the DNA TGTGCCAGTAAATTTCGGGAAAGGAATCAGCCCCAGCATTTT.

This clonotype was observed a handful of times. The chain is built from TRBV20-1 and TRBJ1-5; the match to TRBD1 covers 7 bases. Germline assignment: CDR1 DFQATT and CDR2 SNEGSKA (reference sequence). The V segment lost 2 bases and the J segment 2 bases; nucleotides outside the gene matches: 3. CDR3 length: 14 amino acids. This chain's CDR3 is CSARRGQGNQPQHF. The CDR3 bases are TGCAGTGCTAGACGCGGACAGGGCAATCAGCCCCAGCATTTT.

This clonotype has a handful of counts. The V and J genes are TRBV20-1 and TRBJ2-6, with D possibly matching TRBD2 (5 bases). The CDR3 is 14 residues long. V lost 3 bases, J lost 2 bases, and 8 bases lay in between. Per germline, CDR1 DFQATT and CDR2 SNEGSKA (reference sequence). The CDR3 DNA reads TGCAGTGCTAGTGCACTAGCTGGGGCCAACGTCCTGACTTTC. This translates into CSASALAGANVLTF.

V is TRBV20-1 and J is TRBJ2-1; TRBD2 aligns across 9 bases. Trimming removed 2 bases from V and 6 bases from J; junction bases left unmatched: 11. CDR1 and CDR2 from the germline V gene are DFQATT and SNEGSKA (reference sequence). This CDR3 is built from 16 residues. In DNA, the CDR3 is TGCAGTGCTAGACCTGGTCCGGGACTAGCCGTCAATGAGCAGTTCTTC. Translating it yields CSARPGPGLAVNEQFF.

J is TRBJ2-5 and V is TRBV5-1, with 13 bases lining up with TRBD2. This CDR3 region has 17 residues. Germline V lookup: CDR1 SGHRS, CDR2 YFSETQ. Losses at the gene ends were 3 bases for V and 4 bases for J; bases not matched to a gene: 9. CDR3 sequence (DNA): TGCGCCAGCAGCTACGGGACTAGCGGGATGGGTTTAGAGACCCAGTACTTC. Amino acid sequence: CASSYGTSGMGLETQYF.

This clonotype was seen only a few times. V and J are TRBV7-9 and TRBJ2-5; D might be TRBD1 or TRBD2, each matching 5 bases. The germline V and J ends were trimmed by 5 bases and 5 bases, with 15 bases remaining between them. The CDR3 has 14 residues. CDR1 is SEHNR and CDR2 is FQNEAQ in the germline V gene (reference sequence). The CDR3 DNA sequence: TGTGCCAGCAGCCCCGGGGCCGCCATGGAGACCCAGTACTTC. Encoded protein: CASSPGAAMETQYF.

The rearrangement joins TRBV20-1 to TRBJ1-5; possibly TRBD1 for D (6 bases). Germline V gene lookup returns CDR1 DFQATT and CDR2 SNEGSKA (reference sequence). This CDR3 has 14 amino acids. V shed 4 bases and J shed 4 bases, with 14 bases lying between them. The chain's CDR3 is CSAINLQGNQPQHF. DNA for the CDR3: TGCAGTGCTATCAACCTACAGGGAAATCAGCCCCAGCATTTT.

The V and J genes are TRBV10-2 and TRBJ2-2, with TRBD1 matching 8 bases. Germline CDR1 reads WSHSY; CDR2 reads SAAADI. The CDR3 covers 14 residues. J gave up 5 bases and V 8 bases, and 7 bases lay outside the gene matches. The CDR3 loop is CASVQGGSTGELFF. The CDR3 DNA sequence: TGCGCCAGCGTACAGGGGGGATCGACCGGGGAGCTGTTTTTT.

The chain combines TRBV29-1 with TRBJ2-5; 10 positions agree with TRBD2. This CDR3 has 13 amino acids. Germline CDR1 is SQVTM and CDR2 is ANQGSEA. Trimming cost V 3 bases and J 4 bases; bases outside gene matches: 2. The CDR3, as DNA: TGCAGCGTTGAGTCTAGCGGGAGAGAGACCCAGTACTTC. This encodes CSVESSGRETQYF.

This clonotype was counted a few times. This rearrangement joins TRBV6-2 or TRBV6-3 to TRBJ2-1; 8 bases align to TRBD2. This CDR3 is 17 amino acids long. Germline V gene sequence: CDR1 MNHEY, CDR2 SVGEGT. The V and J ends lost 0 bases and 1 base, in that order; junction bases with no gene match: 5. The CDR3 region has the DNA TGTGCCAGCAGTTACTCGAGTAGCGGGAAGTCCTACAATGAGCAGTTCTTC. Protein: CASSYSSSGKSYNEQFF.